The 6 T cell receptor beta chains listed next were all sequenced from one sample in a study of blood T cell repertoires in COVID-19. Clones were sequenced by immunoSEQ multiplex PCR, and TCRdb holds only the in-frame ones, with some missing. The sample includes 300,000 to 450,000 clones, roughly 90% seen only once; the top ten take about 2.9%. Sequencing was done on a sample of peripheral blood. The receptor source for this set is a woman in her twenties or thirties with COVID-19, enrolled during active disease.

The V and J genes are TRBV7-9 and TRBJ1-2; TRBD1 matches at 8 bases. V shed 4 bases, J shed 6 bases, and the junction held 13 bases outside the gene matches. Germline values: CDR1 SEHNR, CDR2 FQNEAQ (reference sequence). The CDR3 extends over 16 amino acids. The CDR3 spells CASSSAGGARRNGYTF. CDR3 coding DNA: TGTGCCAGCAGCTCCGCAGGGGGCGCACGAAGGAATGGCTACACCTTC.

The chain has TRBV9 and TRBJ2-4; 11 bases fit TRBD2. V lost 0 bases to trimming and J lost 6 bases; unmatched junction nucleotides: 8. This CDR3 spans 17 amino acids. Germline CDR1 SGDLS, CDR2 YYNGEE. CDR3 in DNA: TGTGCCAGCAGCGTAGGGGGAACTAGCGGGAGATTAAACATTCAGTACTTC. Its protein is CASSVGGTSGRLNIQYF.

CDR3 in DNA: TGTGCCAGTAGGAGCCGGGCCGACAGGGGTACCTACAATGAGCAGTTCTTC. It encodes CASRSRADRGTYNEQFF. This chain uses TRBV19 with TRBJ2-1, with 8 bases identical to TRBD1. Germline assignment: CDR1 LNHDA and CDR2 SQIVND (reference sequence). This CDR3 is built from 17 residues. The V segment lost 6 bases and the J segment 2 bases; nucleotides outside the gene matches: 12.

V usage is TRBV2 and J usage is TRBJ1-4; D unresolved. Germline V lookup: CDR1 SNHLY, CDR2 FYNNEI. The V and J ends lost 7 bases and 5 bases respectively, with 11 bases between them. There are 13 residues in the CDR3. The CDR3 reads CASTLAGNEKLFF. In DNA, the CDR3 is TGTGCCAGCACTCTGGCAGGAAATGAAAAACTGTTTTTT.

The chain's CDR3 is CASSLDTSEYNEQFF. CDR3 nucleotide sequence: TGTGCCAGCAGCTTAGACACTAGCGAGTACAATGAGCAGTTCTTC. The chain has TRBV11-2 and TRBJ2-1; 7 positions agree with TRBD2. This CDR3 contains 15 residues. The V and J ends lost 0 bases and 4 bases, in that order; junction bases with no gene match: 3. The germline CDR1 and CDR2 sequences are SGHAT and FQNNGV.

The gene calls are TRBV6-2 or TRBV6-3 and TRBJ1-5; no clear D. This CDR3 region has 15 residues. Trimming stripped 2 bases from V and 5 bases from J, with 13 bases between. Germline lookup yields CDR1 MNHEY and CDR2 SVGEGT. Here the CDR3 reads CASSYAGDGYQPQHF. In nucleotides, the CDR3 is TGTGCCAGCAGTTACGCGGGAGATGGATATCAGCCCCAGCATTTT.